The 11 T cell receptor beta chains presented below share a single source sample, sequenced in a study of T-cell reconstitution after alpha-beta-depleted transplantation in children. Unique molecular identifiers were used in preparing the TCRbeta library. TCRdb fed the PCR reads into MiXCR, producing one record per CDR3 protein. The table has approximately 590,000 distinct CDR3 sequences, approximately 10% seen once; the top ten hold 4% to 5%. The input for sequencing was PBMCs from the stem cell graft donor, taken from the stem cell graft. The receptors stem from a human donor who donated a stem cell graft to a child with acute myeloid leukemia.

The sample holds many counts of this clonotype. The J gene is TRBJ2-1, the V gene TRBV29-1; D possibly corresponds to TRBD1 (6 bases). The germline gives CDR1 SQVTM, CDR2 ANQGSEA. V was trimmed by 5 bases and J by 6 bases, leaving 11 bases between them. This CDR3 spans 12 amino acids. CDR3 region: CSVNKGGNEQFF. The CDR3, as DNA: TGCAGCGTTAACAAAGGGGGCAATGAGCAGTTCTTC.

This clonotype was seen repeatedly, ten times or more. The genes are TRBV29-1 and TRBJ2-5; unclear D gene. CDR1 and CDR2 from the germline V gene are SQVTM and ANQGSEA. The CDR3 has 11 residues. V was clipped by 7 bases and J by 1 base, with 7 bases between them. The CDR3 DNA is TGCAGCGCCGTACGCCAAGAGACCCAGTACTTC. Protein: CSAVRQETQYF.

The CDR3 DNA is TGTGCCAGCAGACTAGCGGGGGCTCGCTCCTACGAGCAGTACTTC. Translated: CASRLAGARSYEQYF. This chain links TRBV3-1 with TRBJ2-7; 11 bases fit TRBD2. The germline V gene encodes CDR1 LGHDT and CDR2 YNNKEL (reference sequence). The CDR3 extends over 15 amino acids. The junction had 4 bases not matched to a gene; V was cut back by 6 bases and J by 0 bases.

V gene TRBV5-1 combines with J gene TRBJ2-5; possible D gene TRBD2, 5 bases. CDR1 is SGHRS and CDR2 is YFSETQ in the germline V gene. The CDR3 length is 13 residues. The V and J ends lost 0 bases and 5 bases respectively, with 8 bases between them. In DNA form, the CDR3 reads TGCGCCAGCAGCTTGGCGGGATCGGAGACCCAGTACTTC. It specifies CASSLAGSETQYF.

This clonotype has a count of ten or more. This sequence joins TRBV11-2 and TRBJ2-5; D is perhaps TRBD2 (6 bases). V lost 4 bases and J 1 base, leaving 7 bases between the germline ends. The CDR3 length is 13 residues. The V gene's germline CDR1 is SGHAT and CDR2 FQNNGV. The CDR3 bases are TGTGCCAGCAGCTCGGGACTCCAAGAGACCCAGTACTTC. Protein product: CASSSGLQETQYF.

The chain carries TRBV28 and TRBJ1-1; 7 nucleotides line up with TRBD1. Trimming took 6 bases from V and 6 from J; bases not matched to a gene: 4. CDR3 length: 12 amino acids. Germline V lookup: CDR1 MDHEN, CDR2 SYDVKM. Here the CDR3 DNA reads TGTGCCAGCAGACGAGGGGGCTCTGAAGCTTTCTTT. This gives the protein CASRRGGSEAFF.

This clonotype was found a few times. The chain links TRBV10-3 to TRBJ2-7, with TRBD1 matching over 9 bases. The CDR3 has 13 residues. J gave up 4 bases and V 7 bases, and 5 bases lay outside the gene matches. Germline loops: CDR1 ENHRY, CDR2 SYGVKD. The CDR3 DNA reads TGTGCCATCAAGCCGGGACAGGGATACGAGCAGTACTTC. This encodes CAIKPGQGYEQYF.

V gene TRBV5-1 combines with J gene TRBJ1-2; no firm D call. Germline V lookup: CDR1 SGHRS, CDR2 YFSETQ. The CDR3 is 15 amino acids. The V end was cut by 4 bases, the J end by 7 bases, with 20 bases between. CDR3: CASSPPSDSGSGYTF. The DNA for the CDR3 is TGCGCCAGCAGCCCGCCTTCGGATTCAGGTTCTGGCTACACCTTC.

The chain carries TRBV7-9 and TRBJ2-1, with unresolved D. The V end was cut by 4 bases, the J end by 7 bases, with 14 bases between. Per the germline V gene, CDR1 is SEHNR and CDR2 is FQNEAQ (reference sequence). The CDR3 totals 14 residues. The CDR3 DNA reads TGTGCCAGCAGCTCCTTGGCTCACACTAATGAGCAGTTCTTC. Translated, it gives CASSSLAHTNEQFF.

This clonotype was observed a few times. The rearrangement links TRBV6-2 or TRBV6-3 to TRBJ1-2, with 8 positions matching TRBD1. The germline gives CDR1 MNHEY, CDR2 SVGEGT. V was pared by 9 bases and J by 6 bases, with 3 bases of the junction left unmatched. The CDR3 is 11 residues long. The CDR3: CARLTGDGYTF. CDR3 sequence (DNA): TGTGCCAGACTGACAGGGGATGGCTACACCTTC.

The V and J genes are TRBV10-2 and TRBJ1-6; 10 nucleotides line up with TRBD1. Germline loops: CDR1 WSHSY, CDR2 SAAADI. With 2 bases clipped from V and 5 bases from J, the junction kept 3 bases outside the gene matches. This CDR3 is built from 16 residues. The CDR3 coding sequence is TGCGCCAGCAGTGAGGACAGGGGGCGAAATAATTCACCCCTCCACTTT. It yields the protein CASSEDRGRNNSPLHF.